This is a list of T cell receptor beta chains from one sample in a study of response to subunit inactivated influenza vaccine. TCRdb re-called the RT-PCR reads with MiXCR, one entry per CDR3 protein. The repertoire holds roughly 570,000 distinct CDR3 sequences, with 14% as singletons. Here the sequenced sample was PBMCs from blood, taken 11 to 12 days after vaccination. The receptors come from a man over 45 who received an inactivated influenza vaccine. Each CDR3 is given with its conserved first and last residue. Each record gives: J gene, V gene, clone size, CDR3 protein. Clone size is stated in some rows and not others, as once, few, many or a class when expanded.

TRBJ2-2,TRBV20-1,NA,CSARDGRVGELFF
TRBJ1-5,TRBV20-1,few,CSAQGEGYQPQHF
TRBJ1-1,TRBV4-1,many,CASSQGGNTEAFF
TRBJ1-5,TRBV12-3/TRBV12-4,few,CASSLGGAGREPQHF
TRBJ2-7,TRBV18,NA,CASSPSLKGEFDEQYF
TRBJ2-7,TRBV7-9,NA,CASSFSTGGGTYEQYF
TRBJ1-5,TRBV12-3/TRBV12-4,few,CASSGQGIQPQHF
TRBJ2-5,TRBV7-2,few,CASTTRAEETQYF
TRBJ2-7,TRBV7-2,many,CASSLRLAGEQYF
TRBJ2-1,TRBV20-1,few,CSAGGSGRMYNEQFF
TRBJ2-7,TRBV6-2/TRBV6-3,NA,CASSWDAIYEQYF
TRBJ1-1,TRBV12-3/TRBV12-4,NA,CASSATGRGTEAFF